The next 14 T cell receptor beta chains were all read from a single sample in a study of T cell responses to AZD1222 COVID-19 vaccine. Generated by immunoSEQ multiplex PCR, the TCRdb table keeps only in-frame clones and is missing some. The sample carries 140,000 to 150,000 clones, 80% to 90% recorded once. This specimen was peripheral blood, taken on day 0 of AZD1222 vaccination. Receptors originate from an adult in good health.

The J gene is TRBJ2-1, the V gene TRBV2; TRBD2 matches at 13 bases. Trimming at V came to 9 bases and at J to 7 bases, leaving 6 bases not matched to a gene. CDR1 and CDR2 (germline): SNHLY, FYNNEI. The CDR3 has 14 residues. CDR3 sequence reads: CARSGTSGENEQFF. The CDR3 bases are TGTGCCAGGTCCGGGACTAGCGGGGAGAATGAGCAGTTCTTC.

Only one count was recorded for this clone. The V call is TRBV5-4, the J call TRBJ1-4; no clear D. Germline V CDR1 and CDR2: SGHNT, YYREEE (reference sequence). V lost 2 bases and J lost 4, with 9 bases in between. This CDR3 spans 14 amino acids. CDR3 residues: CASSFQGYNEKLFF. CDR3 nucleotides: TGTGCCAGCAGCTTCCAAGGGTATAATGAAAAACTGTTTTTT.

V usage is TRBV5-1 and J usage is TRBJ2-2; 10 positions match TRBD2. This CDR3 has 15 residues. Germline trimming cut 5 bases from V and 4 bases from J; bases unmatched to any gene: 5. Germline V gene lookup returns CDR1 SGHRS and CDR2 YFSETQ. In nucleotides, the CDR3 is TGCGCCAGCAGTTTGAGACTAGCGGGCACCGGGGAGCTGTTTTTT. Protein: CASSLRLAGTGELFF.

The chain carries TRBV7-9 and TRBJ2-7; either TRBD1 or TRBD2 may fit D (5 bases each). CDR3 length: 14 amino acids. With 4 bases removed from V and 3 bases from J, the gap between germline ends came to 13 bases. CDR1 is SEHNR, CDR2 FQNEAQ, per germline (reference sequence). The CDR3 nucleotides read TGTGCCAGCAGCTCCTTAGGGGCGGGCTACGAGCAGTACTTC. Translating it yields CASSSLGAGYEQYF.

The chain uses TRBV6-5 and TRBJ2-1; the D gene is possibly TRBD2 (5 bases). In germline, CDR1 is MNHEY, CDR2 SVGAGI. This CDR3 region has 15 residues. Trimming shortened V by 7 bases and J by 7 bases, and 20 bases separated the two germline ends. The CDR3 is CASTRAAGAWNEQFF. The CDR3 DNA follows: TGTGCCAGCACCCGAGCCGCGGGTGCCTGGAATGAGCAGTTCTTC.

Points on this clone: Other DNA variants within this sample encode the same CDR3. The chain links TRBV29-1 to TRBJ2-2, with D possibly called TRBD1 or TRBD2 (5 bases each). The CDR3 is made up of 13 amino acids. Germline values: CDR1 SQVTM, CDR2 ANQGSEA. V lost 6 bases to trimming and J lost 0 bases, with 8 bases between them. CDR3 nucleotides: TGCAGCGTGGGACGGTCGAACACCGGGGAGCTGTTTTTT. This gives the protein CSVGRSNTGELFF.

CDR3 sequence (DNA): TGTGCCTCCTCGGGGGGGAGCAATCAGCCCCAGCATTTT. Translated: CASSGGSNQPQHF. V and J are TRBV6-5 and TRBJ1-5; TRBD1 is a possible D gene (5 bases). Germline lookup yields CDR1 MNHEY and CDR2 SVGAGI. Trimming pared 11 bases from V and 1 base from J, leaving 12 bases between. The CDR3 has 13 amino acids.

The V and J genes are TRBV7-8 and TRBJ1-1; tentative D call: TRBD1 (6 bases). V was trimmed by 3 bases and J by 1 base, leaving 9 bases between them. CDR3 length: 14 residues. The germline V gene encodes CDR1 SGHVS and CDR2 FQNEAQ. CDR3 in amino acids: CASSFQGRNTEAFF. The CDR3 DNA reads TGTGCCAGCAGCTTCCAGGGGAGGAACACTGAAGCTTTCTTT.

This clone turned up a few times. The chain recombines TRBV20-1 with TRBJ2-7; D not certain. The CDR3 extends over 14 amino acids. The germline CDR1 and CDR2 sequences are DFQATT and SNEGSKA (reference sequence). V was clipped by 3 bases and J by 0 bases, with 12 bases between them. The CDR3: CSASGLRSSYEQYF. The CDR3 bases are TGCAGTGCTAGTGGGCTACGGAGCTCCTACGAGCAGTACTTC.

The rearrangement joins TRBV7-2 to TRBJ2-5, with D possibly being TRBD1 or TRBD2 (5 bases each). The V and J ends lost 5 bases and 2 bases respectively, with 12 bases between them. The CDR3 sequence is 14 residues long. CDR1 is SGHTA and CDR2 is FQGNSA in the germline V gene. The chain's CDR3 is CASSPGREQETQYF. CDR3 bases: TGTGCCAGCAGCCCTGGCAGGGAGCAAGAGACCCAGTACTTC.

The chain links TRBV9 to TRBJ1-3, with a weak D call TRBD1 (5 bases). With 0 bases removed from V and 4 bases from J, the gap between germline ends came to 20 bases. Germline CDR1 and CDR2: SGDLS and YYNGEE. CDR3 size: 18 residues. The chain's CDR3 is CASSVDAPLGDPGNTIYF. DNA for the CDR3: TGTGCCAGCAGCGTAGACGCCCCATTAGGGGATCCCGGAAACACCATATATTTT.

This clone appeared once. The V gene is TRBV19, the J gene TRBJ2-7, with D unresolved. Trimming removed 6 bases from V and 0 bases from J, with 15 bases in between. The CDR3 contains 15 residues. Germline loops: CDR1 LNHDA, CDR2 SQIVND (reference sequence). The CDR3 sequence is CASREIHLLSYEQYF. The CDR3 DNA sequence: TGTGCCAGTAGGGAAATACACCTACTCTCCTACGAGCAGTACTTC. The variable domain in full, with the rest retrieved from reference TRBV19 and TRBJ2-7, is DGGITQSPKYLFRKEGQNVTLSCEQNLNHDAMYWYRQDPGQGLRLIYYSQIVNDFQKGDIAEGYSVSREKKESFPLTVTSAQKNPTAFYLCASREIHLLSYEQYFGPGTRLTVT.

V is TRBV25-1 and J is TRBJ2-3, with D maybe TRBD1 (6 bases). Germline V gene data show CDR1 as MGHDK and CDR2 as SYGVNS. Trimming left V 6 bases short and J 0 bases short, with 13 bases between. This CDR3 has 15 residues. The CDR3 sequence: CASRRRGGSTDTQYF. The CDR3 DNA reads TGTGCCAGCAGGCGGAGAGGGGGAAGCACAGATACGCAGTATTTT.

This chain joins TRBV2 and TRBJ2-2; 7 bases line up with TRBD1. Germline CDR1 is SNHLY and CDR2 is FYNNEI. This CDR3 region has 13 residues. The V segment lost 10 bases and the J segment 2 bases; nucleotides outside the gene matches: 4. In DNA, the CDR3 is TGTGCCACCGGGACAGCCAACACCGGGGAGCTGTTTTTT. Translating it yields CATGTANTGELFF.